This TCR beta chain was sequenced for a study of Graves' ophthalmopathy and Graves' hyperthyroidism. This clonotype has a count of ten or more. Antigen: not known. In germline, CDR1 is MNHEY, CDR2 SVGEGT. This CDR3 spans 14 amino acids. The V and J ends lost 2 bases and 2 bases respectively, with 9 bases between them. General study points: Blood shared most expanded thyroid clonotypes above 0.001 frequency.

Diagnosis was based on clinical symptoms, serum thyroxine, TRAb, thyroid ultrasound and orbital computed tomography. CDR3 regions of TCR beta were amplified from RNA transcripts. Second-round multiplex PCR came after a first-round RT-PCR that employed HTBI primers. Via MiXCR, TCRdb re-called the multiplex PCR reads, giving one row per CDR3 protein. The table has about 380,000 distinct CDR3 sequences, roughly 14% seen once; the top ten hold around 6.6%. This sequence was found in a woman between 18 and 29 years old with stable Graves' hyperthyroidism. V and J are TRBV6-2 or TRBV6-3 and TRBJ1-1, with D possibly matching TRBD1 (5 bases). Sequencing input: peripheral blood. The CDR3 sequence is CASSYKGANTEAFF. The CDR3 region has the DNA TGTGCCAGCAGTTACAAAGGGGCTAACACTGAAGCTTTCTTT.